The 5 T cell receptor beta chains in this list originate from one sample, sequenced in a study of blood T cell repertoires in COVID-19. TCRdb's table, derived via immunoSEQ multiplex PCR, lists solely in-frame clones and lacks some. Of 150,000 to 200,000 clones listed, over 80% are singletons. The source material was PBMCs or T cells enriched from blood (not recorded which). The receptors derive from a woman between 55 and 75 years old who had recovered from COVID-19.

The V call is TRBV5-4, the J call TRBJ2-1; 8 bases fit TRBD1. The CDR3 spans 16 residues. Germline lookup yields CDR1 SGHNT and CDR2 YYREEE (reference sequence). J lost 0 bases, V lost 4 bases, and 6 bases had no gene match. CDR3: CASSPGQGFSYNEQFF. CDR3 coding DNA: TGTGCCAGCAGCCCTGGACAGGGATTCTCCTACAATGAGCAGTTCTTC.

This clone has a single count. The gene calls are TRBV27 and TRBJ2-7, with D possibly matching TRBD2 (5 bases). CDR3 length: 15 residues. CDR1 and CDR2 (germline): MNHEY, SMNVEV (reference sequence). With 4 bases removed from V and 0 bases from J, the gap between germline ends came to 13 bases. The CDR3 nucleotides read TGTGCCAGCAGTTACGCGGGCGTTTACTCCTACGAGCAGTACTTC. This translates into CASSYAGVYSYEQYF.

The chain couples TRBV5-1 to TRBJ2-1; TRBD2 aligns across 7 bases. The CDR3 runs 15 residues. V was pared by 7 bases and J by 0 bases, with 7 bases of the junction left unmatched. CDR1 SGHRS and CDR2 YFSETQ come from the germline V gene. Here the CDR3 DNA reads TGCGCCAGCCGTCGGGGGGAGAGCTCCTACAATGAGCAGTTCTTC. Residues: CASRRGESSYNEQFF.

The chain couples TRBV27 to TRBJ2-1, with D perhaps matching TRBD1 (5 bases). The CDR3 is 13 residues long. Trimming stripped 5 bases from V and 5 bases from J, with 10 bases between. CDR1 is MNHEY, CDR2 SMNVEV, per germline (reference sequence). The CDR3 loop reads CASSLGVNNEQFF. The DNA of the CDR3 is TGTGCCAGCAGTCTAGGGGTCAACAATGAGCAGTTCTTC.

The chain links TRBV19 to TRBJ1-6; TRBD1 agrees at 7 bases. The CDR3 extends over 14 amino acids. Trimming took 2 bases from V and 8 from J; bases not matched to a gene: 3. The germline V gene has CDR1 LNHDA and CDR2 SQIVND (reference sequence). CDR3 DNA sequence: TGTGCCAGTAGTATACGGCAGGGGGATTCACCCCTCCACTTT. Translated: CASSIRQGDSPLHF. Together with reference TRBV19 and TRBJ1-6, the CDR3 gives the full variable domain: DGGITQSPKYLFRKEGQNVTLSCEQNLNHDAMYWYRQDPGQGLRLIYYSQIVNDFQKGDIAEGYSVSREKKESFPLTVTSAQKNPTAFYLCASSIRQGDSPLHFGNGTRLTVT.